These T cell receptor beta chains were read from a single sample in a study of control samples from healthy donors and cancer patients. Produced via immunoSEQ multiplex PCR; TCRdb's table is partial and in-frame only. The sample lists some 58,000 clones, about 90% occurring once. Sample: PBMCs. The receptors derive from a woman in her fifties or sixties with lung cancer. The CDR3 runs from the conserved cysteine through the conserved F or W. D genes are given only for firm matches. Clone size is given for some rows only: seen once, a few or many times, or a class if the clone is expanded.

size	V	D	J	DNA	CDR3
once	TRBV4-1	-	TRBJ2-3	TGCGCCAGCAGCCAGGCCACTATCGGCACAGATACGCAGTATTTT	CASSQATIGTDTQYF
-	TRBV29-1	TRBD1	TRBJ2-7	TGCAGCGCCGTCCCCGGGACAGGGACCTACGAGCAGTACTTC	CSAVPGTGTYEQYF
-	TRBV15	-	TRBJ1-2	TGTGCCACCAGCAGGACAGAAGCTAACTATGGCTACACCTTC	CATSRTEANYGYTF
-	TRBV7-8	-	TRBJ1-5	TGTGCCAGCAGCCCGGGCAATCAGCCCCAGCATTTT	CASSPGNQPQHF
-	TRBV10-3	TRBD1	TRBJ1-2	TGTGCCTCTAGTAAGGGACAGGACTTCTATGGCTACACCTTC	CASSKGQDFYGYTF
-	TRBV9	-	TRBJ1-5	TGTGCCAGCAGCTCCGACGACTATAGCAATCAGCCCCAGCATTTT	CASSSDDYSNQPQHF
-	TRBV28	-	TRBJ1-4	TGTGCCAGCAGACAGGCGGTTTATGAAAAACTGTTTTTT	CASRQAVYEKLFF
-	TRBV10-2	-	TRBJ1-1	TGCGCCAGCAGCCTCAGGGGCGTCAACGAAGCTTTCTTT	CASSLRGVNEAFF
-	TRBV3-1/TRBV3-2	-	TRBJ2-3	TGTGCCAGCAGCTCCCGGGCAGGAGGAGATACGCAGTATTTT	CASSSRAGGDTQYF
-	TRBV2	-	TRBJ2-2	TGTGCCAGCACCGAAAGGAGGGGTAACACCGGGGAGCTGTTTTTT	CASTERRGNTGELFF
-	TRBV7-9	-	TRBJ1-2	TGTGCCAGCAGCTCTTGGGACCTAGCTAACTATGGCTACACCTTC	CASSSWDLANYGYTF
-	TRBV5-1	TRBD2	TRBJ2-5	TGCGCCAGCAGCCCCCAAGGGACTAGCGGGGTGCGAGAGACCCAGTACTTC	CASSPQGTSGVRETQYF
-	TRBV19	TRBD1	TRBJ1-3	TGTGCCAGTACTCGACAGGGGGCGGGCGGAAACACCATATATTTT	CASTRQGAGGNTIYF
-	TRBV6-5	TRBD1	TRBJ2-3	TGTGCCAGCAGCTTTGACAGGGTCAGAGATACGCAGTATTTT	CASSFDRVRDTQYF
-	TRBV6-1	-	TRBJ2-2	TGTGCCAGCAGTGAAAACCGGGGATGGGACACCGGGGAGCTGTTTTTT	CASSENRGWDTGELFF
few	TRBV10-3	TRBD2	TRBJ2-2	TGTGCCATCAGTGTCGCGGGGGGCCTTAGCACCGGGGAGCTGTTTTTT	CAISVAGGLSTGELFF
-	TRBV25-1	-	TRBJ2-1	TGTGCCAGCAGTGGGCCCAAGGGTCTCCAGAGCTCCTACAATGAGCAGTTCTTC	CASSGPKGLQSSYNEQFF
-	TRBV18	-	TRBJ2-1	TGTGCCAGCTCTTACGAATCGGGTGGTGAGCAGTTCTTC	CASSYESGGEQFF
-	TRBV2	TRBD1	TRBJ1-5	TGTGCCACCGTGTCGGACAGGGGAGGCAATCAGCCCCAGCATTTT	CATVSDRGGNQPQHF
once	TRBV10-2	-	TRBJ1-6	TGCGCCAGCAGTGATAGAGGGGCATCACCCCTCCACTTT	CASSDRGASPLHF
-	TRBV12-3/TRBV12-4	-	TRBJ2-7	TGTGCCAGCAGTCTTGGGGTCGAGGAGTACTTC	CASSLGVEEYF
-	TRBV15	TRBD1	TRBJ1-5	TGTGCCACCAGCACACGGGACAGCCAACAGCCCCAGCATTTT	CATSTRDSQQPQHF
few	TRBV19	-	TRBJ2-7	TGTGCCAGTAGTTCGGCCAACAGGGTATCGGACGAGCAGTACTTC	CASSSANRVSDEQYF
-	TRBV6-5	-	TRBJ2-1	TGTGCCGGCAGTTACGGGGGCAATGAGCAGTTCTTC	CAGSYGGNEQFF
-	TRBV4-1	TRBD2	TRBJ2-1	TGCGCCAGCAGCCAAGGACTAGCTTCTTACGGTGATGAGCAGTTCTTC	CASSQGLASYGDEQFF